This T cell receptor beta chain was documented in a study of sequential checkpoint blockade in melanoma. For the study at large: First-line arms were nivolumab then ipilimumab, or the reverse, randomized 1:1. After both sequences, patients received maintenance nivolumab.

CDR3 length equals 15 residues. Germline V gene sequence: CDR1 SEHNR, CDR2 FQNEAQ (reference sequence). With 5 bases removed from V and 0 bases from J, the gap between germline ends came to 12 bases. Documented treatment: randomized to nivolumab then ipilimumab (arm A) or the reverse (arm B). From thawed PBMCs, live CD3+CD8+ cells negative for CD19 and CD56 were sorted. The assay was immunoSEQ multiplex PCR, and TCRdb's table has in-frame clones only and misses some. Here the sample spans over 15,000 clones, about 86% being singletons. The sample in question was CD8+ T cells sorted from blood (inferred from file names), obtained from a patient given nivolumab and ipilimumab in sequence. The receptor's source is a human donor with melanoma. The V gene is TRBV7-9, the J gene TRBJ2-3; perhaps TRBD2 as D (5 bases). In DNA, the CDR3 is TGTGCCAGCAGCCTCGTCGGGGTTAGCACAGATACGCAGTATTTT. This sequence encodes CASSLVGVSTDTQYF.